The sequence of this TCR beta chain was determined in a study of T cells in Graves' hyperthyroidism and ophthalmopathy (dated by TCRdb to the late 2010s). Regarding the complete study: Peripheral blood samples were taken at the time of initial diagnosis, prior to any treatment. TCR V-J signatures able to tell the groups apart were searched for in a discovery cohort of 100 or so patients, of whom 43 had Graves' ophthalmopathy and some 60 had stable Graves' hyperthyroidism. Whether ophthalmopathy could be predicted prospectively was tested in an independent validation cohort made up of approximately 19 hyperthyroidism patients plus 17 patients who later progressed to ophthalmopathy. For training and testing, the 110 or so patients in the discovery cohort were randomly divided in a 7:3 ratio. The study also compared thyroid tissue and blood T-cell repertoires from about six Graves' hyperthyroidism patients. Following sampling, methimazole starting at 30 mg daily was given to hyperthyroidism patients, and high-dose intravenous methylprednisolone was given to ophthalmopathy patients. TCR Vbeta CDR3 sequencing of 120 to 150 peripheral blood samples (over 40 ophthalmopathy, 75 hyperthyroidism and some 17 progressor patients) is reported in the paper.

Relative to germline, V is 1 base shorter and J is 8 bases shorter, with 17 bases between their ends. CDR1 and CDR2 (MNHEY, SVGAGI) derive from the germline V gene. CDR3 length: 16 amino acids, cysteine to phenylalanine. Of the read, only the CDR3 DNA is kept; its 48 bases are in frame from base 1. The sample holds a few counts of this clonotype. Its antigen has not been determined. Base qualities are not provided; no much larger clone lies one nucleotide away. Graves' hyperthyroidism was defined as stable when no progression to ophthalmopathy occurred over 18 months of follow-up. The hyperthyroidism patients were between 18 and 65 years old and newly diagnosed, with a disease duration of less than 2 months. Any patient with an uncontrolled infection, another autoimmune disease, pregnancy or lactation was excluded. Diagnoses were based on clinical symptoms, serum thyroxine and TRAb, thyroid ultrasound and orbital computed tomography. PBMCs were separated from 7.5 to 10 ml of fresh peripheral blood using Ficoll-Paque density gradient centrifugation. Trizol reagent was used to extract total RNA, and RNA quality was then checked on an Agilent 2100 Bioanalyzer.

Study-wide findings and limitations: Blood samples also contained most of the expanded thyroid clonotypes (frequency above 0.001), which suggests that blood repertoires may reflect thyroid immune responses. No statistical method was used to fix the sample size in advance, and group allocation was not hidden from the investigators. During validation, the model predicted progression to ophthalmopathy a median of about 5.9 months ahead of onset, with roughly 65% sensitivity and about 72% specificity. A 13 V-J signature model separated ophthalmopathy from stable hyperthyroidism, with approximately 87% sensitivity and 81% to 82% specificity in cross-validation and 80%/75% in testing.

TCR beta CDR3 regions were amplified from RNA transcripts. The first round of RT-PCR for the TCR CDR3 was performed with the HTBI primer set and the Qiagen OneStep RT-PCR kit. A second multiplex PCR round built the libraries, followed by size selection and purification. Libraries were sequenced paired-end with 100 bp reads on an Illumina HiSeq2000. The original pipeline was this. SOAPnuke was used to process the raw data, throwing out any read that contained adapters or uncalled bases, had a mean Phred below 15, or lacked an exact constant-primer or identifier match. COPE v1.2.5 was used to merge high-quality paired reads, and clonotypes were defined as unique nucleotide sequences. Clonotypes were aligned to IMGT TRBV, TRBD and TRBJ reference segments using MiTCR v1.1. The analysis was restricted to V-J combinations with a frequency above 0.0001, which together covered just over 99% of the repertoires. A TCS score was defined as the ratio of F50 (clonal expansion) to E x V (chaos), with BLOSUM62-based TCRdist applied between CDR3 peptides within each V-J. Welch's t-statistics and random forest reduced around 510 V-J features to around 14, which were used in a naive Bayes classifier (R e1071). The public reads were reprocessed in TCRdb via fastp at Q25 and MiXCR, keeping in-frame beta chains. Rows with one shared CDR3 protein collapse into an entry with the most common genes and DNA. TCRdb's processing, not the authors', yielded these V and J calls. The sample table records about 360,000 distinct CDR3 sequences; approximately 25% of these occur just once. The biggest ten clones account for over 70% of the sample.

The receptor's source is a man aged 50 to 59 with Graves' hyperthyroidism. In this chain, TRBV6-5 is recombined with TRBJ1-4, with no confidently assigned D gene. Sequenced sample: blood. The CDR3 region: CASSYLGRPGDEKLFF. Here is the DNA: TGTGCCAGCAGTTACTTAGGCCGGCCTGGTGACGAAAAACTGTTTTTT.